The sample holds a few counts of the clone carrying this TCR beta chain. What it recognizes is unknown. Unique molecular identifiers were present on the cDNA, and a universal primer site came from template switching. TCRdb independently ran MiXCR on the 5' RACE reads; one entry per CDR3 protein. The sample holds 470,000 or so distinct CDR3 sequences, around 24% seen once. The data originate from a study of identical twins. The CDR3 consists of 13 residues. Per germline, CDR1 LNHNV and CDR2 YYDKDF (reference sequence). The ends were cut back, 3 bases at V and 5 bases at J, with 7 bases in the middle. Whole-study results and caveats: Out-of-frame TCR alpha sharing in monozygotic twins exceeded recombination model predictions.

The same data also contributed to another study, on T cells expressing NK-cell markers. That source adds: A few donors' CD3+CD56-NKG2C+ cells were dominated by the same clonotypes.

Input material: CD4+ T cells sorted from blood. The source is a woman younger than 35 in good health. The rearrangement links TRBV15 to TRBJ1-4; no firm D call. CDR3 DNA sequence: TGTGCCACCAGCAGGGAAGACAATGAAAAACTGTTTTTT. Translating gives CATSREDNEKLFF.